A selection of T cell receptor beta chains follows, all from one sample in a study of control samples from healthy donors and cancer patients. TCRdb keeps only in-frame clones here, not all; method: immunoSEQ multiplex PCR. This table has 190,000 or so clones, 85% to 95% appearing once. Material: blood. Receptors were obtained from a man aged 18-30 years in good health. CDR3s include the opening cysteine and the closing phenylalanine or tryptophan. A D gene is named only where the DNA matches it firmly. Rows may omit the clone size; those that give it use once, few, many or a size class.

DNA: TGCGCCAGCAGCTACAGGGTGGCACAAGAGACCCAGTACTTC; CDR3: CASSYRVAQETQYF; V: TRBV5-1; length: 14; J: TRBJ2-5; D: NA; size: NA
DNA: TGTGCCAGCAGCCCGCCCGGGACTACGTCCTACGAGCAGTACTTC; CDR3: CASSPPGTTSYEQYF; V: TRBV3-1/TRBV3-2; length: 15; J: TRBJ2-7; D: TRBD2; size: NA
DNA: TGTGCCACCAGCAGAGAGGGTGGTGAGCAGTTCTTC; CDR3: CATSREGGEQFF; V: TRBV15; length: 12; J: TRBJ2-1; D: NA; size: NA
DNA: TGTGCCAGCAGCACGGACAGAGCCTACGAGCAGTACTTC; CDR3: CASSTDRAYEQYF; V: TRBV5-5; length: 13; J: TRBJ2-7; D: NA; size: NA
DNA: TGTGCCTGGAGTGTAACGGGATATGAGCAGTACTTC; CDR3: CAWSVTGYEQYF; V: TRBV30; length: 12; J: TRBJ2-7; D: NA; size: NA
DNA: TGTGCCAGCAGCCATTTCGTAGGTCGACAGGGGTGGGAGCCCCAGCATTTT; CDR3: CASSHFVGRQGWEPQHF; V: TRBV5-8; length: 17; J: TRBJ1-5; D: TRBD1; size: NA
DNA: TGTGCCACCAGTGACCGGGACTTGAGGGGCTACACCTTC; CDR3: CATSDRDLRGYTF; V: TRBV24-1; length: 13; J: TRBJ1-2; D: NA; size: NA
DNA: TGCAGCGTTGGGGGGAATGAGCAGTTCTTC; CDR3: CSVGGNEQFF; V: TRBV29-1; length: 10; J: TRBJ2-1; D: NA; size: NA
DNA: TGTGCCAGAAGCCCCCGGGATCGGCGAGGGGAGCAGTACTTC; CDR3: CARSPRDRRGEQYF; V: TRBV5-3; length: 14; J: TRBJ2-7; D: NA; size: NA
DNA: TGTGCCAGTAGTGGGAGGGAAGGCTCTGGAAACACCATATATTTT; CDR3: CASSGREGSGNTIYF; V: TRBV19; length: 15; J: TRBJ1-3; D: NA; size: NA
DNA: TGCGCCAGCAGCCAGATTATTACCGGGGAGCTGTTTTTT; CDR3: CASSQIITGELFF; V: TRBV4-1; length: 13; J: TRBJ2-2; D: NA; size: NA
DNA: TGTGCCAGCAGCTTGGATCGGGTCGGGGAGCTGTTTTTT; CDR3: CASSLDRVGELFF; V: TRBV5-4; length: 13; J: TRBJ2-2; D: NA; size: NA
DNA: TGCGCCAGCAGCACCGGGACCGCGAACACTGAAGCTTTCTTT; CDR3: CASSTGTANTEAFF; V: TRBV5-1; length: 14; J: TRBJ1-1; D: NA; size: NA
DNA: TGTGCCAGCAGCCTTCTTGTAACTAGCGGGGGGGCTGGCGGGGAGCTGTTTTTT; CDR3: CASSLLVTSGGAGGELFF; V: TRBV4-2; length: 18; J: TRBJ2-2; D: TRBD2; size: NA
DNA: TGTGCCAGCAGCTTAGCGTACACTAGCGGGGGATCAAGCACAGATACGCAGTATTTT; CDR3: CASSLAYTSGGSSTDTQYF; V: TRBV7-9; length: 19; J: TRBJ2-3; D: TRBD2; size: NA
DNA: TGTGCCAGCAGCTTGGAGGCGTCAGGGTGGGGAAACACCATATATTTT; CDR3: CASSLEASGWGNTIYF; V: TRBV5-5; length: 16; J: TRBJ1-3; D: NA; size: NA
DNA: TGTGCCAGCCCCTTGGGCATTCAGTACTTC; CDR3: CASPLGIQYF; V: TRBV6-5; length: 10; J: TRBJ2-4; D: NA; size: NA
DNA: TGTGCCAGCAGCTCCCCCCGGGACGGAGGCTTTGGGGCCAACGTCCTGACTTTC; CDR3: CASSSPRDGGFGANVLTF; V: TRBV5-4; length: 18; J: TRBJ2-6; D: NA; size: NA
DNA: TGTGCCTGCGGAAGCGGACAGCCCCAGCATTTT; CDR3: CACGSGQPQHF; V: TRBV6-5; length: 11; J: TRBJ1-5; D: NA; size: few
DNA: TGTGCCAGCAGGCTGGGGGGAGGGCAGTACTTC; CDR3: CASRLGGGQYF; V: TRBV28; length: 11; J: TRBJ2-5; D: TRBD2; size: NA
DNA: TGTGCCAGCAGCATGGGACGGGAAAAACTGTTTTTT; CDR3: CASSMGREKLFF; V: TRBV5-8; length: 12; J: TRBJ1-4; D: NA; size: NA
DNA: TGTGCCAGCAGCGCTGGGGGTAGCACAGAGACCCAGTACTTC; CDR3: CASSAGGSTETQYF; V: TRBV7-8; length: 14; J: TRBJ2-5; D: NA; size: NA
DNA: TGTGCCAGCAGCCAGAACACGGGACGGAGGAATGAAAAACTGTTTTTT; CDR3: CASSQNTGRRNEKLFF; V: TRBV3-1/TRBV3-2; length: 16; J: TRBJ1-4; D: NA; size: NA
DNA: TGTGCTAGTGGGCCTACAGGGGATCCCACAGATACGCAGTATTTT; CDR3: CASGPTGDPTDTQYF; V: TRBV12-5; length: 15; J: TRBJ2-3; D: TRBD1; size: once